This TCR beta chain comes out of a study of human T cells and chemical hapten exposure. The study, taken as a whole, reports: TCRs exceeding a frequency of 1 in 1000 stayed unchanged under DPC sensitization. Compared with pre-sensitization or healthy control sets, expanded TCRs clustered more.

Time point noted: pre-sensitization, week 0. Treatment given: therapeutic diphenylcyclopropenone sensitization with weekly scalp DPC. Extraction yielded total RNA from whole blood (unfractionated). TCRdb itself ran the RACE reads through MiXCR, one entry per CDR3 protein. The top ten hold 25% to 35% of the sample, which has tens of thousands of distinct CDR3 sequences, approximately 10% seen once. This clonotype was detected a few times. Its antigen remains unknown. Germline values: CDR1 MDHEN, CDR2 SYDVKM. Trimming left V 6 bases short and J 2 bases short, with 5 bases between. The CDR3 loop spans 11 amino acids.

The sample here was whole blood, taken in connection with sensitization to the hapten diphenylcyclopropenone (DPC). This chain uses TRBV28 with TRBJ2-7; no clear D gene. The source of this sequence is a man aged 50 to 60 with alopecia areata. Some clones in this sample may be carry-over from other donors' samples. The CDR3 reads CASSRPYEQYF. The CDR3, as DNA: TGTGCCAGCAGCCGCCCCTACGAGCAGTACTTC.